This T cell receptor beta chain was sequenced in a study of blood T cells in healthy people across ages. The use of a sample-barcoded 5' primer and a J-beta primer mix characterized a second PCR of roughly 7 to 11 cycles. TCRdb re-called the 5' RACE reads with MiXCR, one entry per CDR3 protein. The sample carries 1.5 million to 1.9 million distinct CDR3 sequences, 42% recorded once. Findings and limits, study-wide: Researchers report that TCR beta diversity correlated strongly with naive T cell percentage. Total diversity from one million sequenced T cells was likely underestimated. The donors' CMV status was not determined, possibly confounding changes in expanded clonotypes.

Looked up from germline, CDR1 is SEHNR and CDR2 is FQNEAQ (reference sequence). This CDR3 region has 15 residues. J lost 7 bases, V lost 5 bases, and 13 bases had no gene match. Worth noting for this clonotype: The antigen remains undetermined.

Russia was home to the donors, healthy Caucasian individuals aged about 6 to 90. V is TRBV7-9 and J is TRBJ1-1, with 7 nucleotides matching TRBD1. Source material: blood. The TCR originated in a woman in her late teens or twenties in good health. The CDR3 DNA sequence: TGTGCCAGCAGCCTCGATTACAGGGGTGGGATTGAAGCTTTCTTT. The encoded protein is CASSLDYRGGIEAFF.